This T cell receptor (beta chain) was sequenced in a study of PD-1 blockade in classical Hodgkin lymphoma. Study-level findings and limits: Whereas CD4+ TCR diversity had risen significantly by C4D1, CD8+ TCR diversity had not.

As for time point: cycle 4 day 1 (C4D1), after less than 7 weeks of nivolumab. Each and every patient relapsed after autologous stem cell transplantation, and patients got differing brentuximab vedotin exposure. Under best response, outcomes were complete response, partial response or progressive disease. Points on this clone: Its antigen remains unidentified.

TCRdb keeps only in-frame clones here, not all; method: immunoSEQ multiplex PCR. The data show tens of thousands of clones, with 87% seen just once and roughly 8.1% held by the top ten. The CDR3 runs 15 residues. Germline CDR1 MNHEY, CDR2 SVGAGI. J lost 8 bases, V lost 6 bases, and 10 bases had no gene match. The sequence was collected from a human donor with classical Hodgkin lymphoma. The material was peripheral blood mononuclear cells (PBMCs), obtained before the fourth cycle of nivolumab. The V call is TRBV6-5, the J call TRBJ2-1; 10 positions match TRBD2. The CDR3 coding sequence is TGTGCCAGCAGGAAAGCGGGGGGGCAGTTCTATGAGCAGTTCTTC. Its translation is CASRKAGGQFYEQFF.